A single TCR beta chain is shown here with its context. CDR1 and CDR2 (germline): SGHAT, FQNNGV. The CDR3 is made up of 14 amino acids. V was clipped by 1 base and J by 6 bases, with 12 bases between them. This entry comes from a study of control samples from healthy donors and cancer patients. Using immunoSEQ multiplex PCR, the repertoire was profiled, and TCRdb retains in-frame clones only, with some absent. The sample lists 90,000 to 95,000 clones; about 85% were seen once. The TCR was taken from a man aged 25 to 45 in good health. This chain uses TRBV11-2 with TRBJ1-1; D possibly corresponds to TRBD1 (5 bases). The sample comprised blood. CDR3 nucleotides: TGTGCCAGCAGCTTAGGGCGACGAGGGGCTGAAGCTTTCTTT. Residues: CASSLGRRGAEAFF.